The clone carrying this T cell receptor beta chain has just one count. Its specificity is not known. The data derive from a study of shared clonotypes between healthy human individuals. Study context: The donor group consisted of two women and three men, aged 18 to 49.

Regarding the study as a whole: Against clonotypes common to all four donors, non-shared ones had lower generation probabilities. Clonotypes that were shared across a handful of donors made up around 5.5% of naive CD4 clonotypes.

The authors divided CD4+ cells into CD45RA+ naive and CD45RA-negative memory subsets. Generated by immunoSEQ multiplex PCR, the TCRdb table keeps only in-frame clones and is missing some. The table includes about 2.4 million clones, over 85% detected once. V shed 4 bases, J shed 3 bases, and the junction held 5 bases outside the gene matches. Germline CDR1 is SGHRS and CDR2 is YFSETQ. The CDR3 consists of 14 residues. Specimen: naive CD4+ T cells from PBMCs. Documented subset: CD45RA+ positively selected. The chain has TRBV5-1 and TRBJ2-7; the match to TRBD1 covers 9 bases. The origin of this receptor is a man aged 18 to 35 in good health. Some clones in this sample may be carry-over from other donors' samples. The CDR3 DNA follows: TGCGCCAGCAGCGTGGGACAGGGTTTCTACGAGCAGTACTTC. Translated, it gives CASSVGQGFYEQYF.